This T cell receptor beta chain stems from a study of persistence of HIV-infected CD4 T cells. In the study overall: The sample holds CD4+ T cells responsive to CMV or HIV-1 Gag.

This clone was seen a handful of times. Its antigen is unidentified. CDR1 is SGHRS and CDR2 is YFSETQ in the germline V gene. CDR3 length equals 15 residues. The V end lost 1 base, the J end lost 3 bases, and 11 bases lay between the germline ends. The stimulus was lysate of CMV-infected fibroblasts, around 10 ug/mL. Memory cells lacking CD40L and CD69 with high CD45RO were sorted. Donors had undetectable plasma HIV-1 RNA, under 50 copies/mL, for 4+ years. Stimulated PBMCs had first been depleted of CD8+ T cells. A roughly 20-hour stimulation of CD8-depleted PBMCs used anti-CD28/CD49d costimulation, CD40-blocking antibody and enfuvirtide. The libraries were made with immunoSEQ version 4 in survey mode. Profiled with immunoSEQ multiplex PCR; TCRdb holds only in-frame clones, not every one. The sample records 25,000 to 35,000 clones, 78% being singletons.

The specimen was CD4+ T cells sorted from PBMCs after roughly 18-hour stimulation, collected from a patient who received antiretroviral therapy. The receptor was isolated from an adult woman with HIV who was CMV-seropositive. The J gene is TRBJ1-5, the V gene TRBV5-1; the D gene is possibly TRBD1 (6 bases). The CDR3, as DNA: TGCGCCAGCAGCTTGAGGGGGGAGATCAATCAGCCCCAGCATTTT. This translates into CASSLRGEINQPQHF.